This paragraph reports one TCR beta chain. Antigen specificity is unknown. Using immunoSEQ multiplex PCR, the repertoire was profiled, and TCRdb retains in-frame clones only, with some absent. In the table there are tens of thousands of clones, around 91% of which are singletons. This specimen belongs to a study of T cell responses to AZD1222 COVID-19 vaccine. It was second doses at about 4 or about 12 weeks that were pooled. Trimming left V 3 bases short and J 8 bases short, with 14 bases between. The CDR3 length is 13 residues. CDR1 is SGDLS and CDR2 is YYNGEE in the germline V gene. Study observations and caveats: Baseline serostatus was positive in only six AZD1222 recipients. Spike-specific TCR breadth and depth were elevated following two AZD1222 doses.

This receptor was taken from an adult who received the AZD1222 COVID-19 vaccine. The V gene is TRBV9, the J gene TRBJ1-1; maybe TRBD1 (5 bases). The sample in question was peripheral blood, obtained 28 days after the second AZD1222 dose. The CDR3 sequence: CASSDLDKPEAFF. Here the CDR3 DNA reads TGTGCCAGCAGCGATTTGGACAAACCAGAAGCTTTCTTT. The full variable domain, rest sourced from reference TRBV9 and TRBJ1-1, is DSGVTQTPKHLITATGQRVTLRCSPRSGDLSVYWYQQSLDQGLQFLIQYYNGEERAKGNILERFSAQQFPDLHSELNLSSLELGDSALYFCASSDLDKPEAFFGQGTRLTVV.